This T cell receptor beta chain was sequenced for a study of blood T cell repertoires in COVID-19. Study information: Spain, Italy and the United States supplied samples that represented acute and convalescent COVID-19. PBMCs, B-cell-depleted T cells, or T cells were the source of the cDNA or gDNA that made up the material.

In this sample, this clone turned up a few times. Study processing details: It was from reference gene primer amplification that nucleated cell counts were estimated. Data came from immunoSEQ multiplex PCR; TCRdb stores just in-frame clones and leaves some out. From that table come the V and J calls and clone size; the DNA was used to work out D and trimming. The table has around 130,000 clones, roughly four fifths seen once. Input material: peripheral blood. The clonotype originates from a human donor in a cohort sampled during active COVID-19.

The CDR3 reads CASSRTSGENEQFF. DNA for the CDR3: TGTGCCAGCAGCAGGACTAGCGGGGAGAATGAGCAGTTCTTC. V is TRBV7-9 and J is TRBJ2-1; TRBD2 aligns across 12 bases. V trimming: 5 bases; J trimming: 7 bases; junction bases outside the gene matches: 3. Germline CDR1 and CDR2: SEHNR and FQNEAQ (reference sequence). This CDR3 is 14 amino acids long.